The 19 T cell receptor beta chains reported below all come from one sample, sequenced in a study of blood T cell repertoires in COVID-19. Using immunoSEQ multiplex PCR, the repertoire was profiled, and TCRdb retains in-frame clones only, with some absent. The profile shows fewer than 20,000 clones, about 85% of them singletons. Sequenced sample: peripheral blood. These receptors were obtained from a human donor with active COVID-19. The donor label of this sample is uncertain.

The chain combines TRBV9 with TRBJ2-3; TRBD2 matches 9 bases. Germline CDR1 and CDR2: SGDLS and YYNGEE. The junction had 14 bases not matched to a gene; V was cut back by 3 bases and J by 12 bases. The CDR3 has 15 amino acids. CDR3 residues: CASSAVIAGEGAQYF. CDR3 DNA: TGTGCCAGCAGCGCTGTAATAGCGGGGGAAGGGGCACAGTATTTT. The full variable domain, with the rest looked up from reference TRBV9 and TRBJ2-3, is DSGVTQTPKHLITATGQRVTLRCSPRSGDLSVYWYQQSLDQGLQFLIQYYNGEERAKGNILERFSAQQFPDLHSELNLSSLELGDSALYFCASSAVIAGEGAQYFGPGTRLTVL.

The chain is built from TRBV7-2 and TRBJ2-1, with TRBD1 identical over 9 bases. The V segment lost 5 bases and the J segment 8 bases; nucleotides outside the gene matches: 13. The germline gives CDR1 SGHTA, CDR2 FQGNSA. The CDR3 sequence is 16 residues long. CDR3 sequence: CASSLLRPGQGHEQFF. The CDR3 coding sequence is TGTGCCAGCAGCCTATTGCGTCCGGGACAGGGTCATGAGCAGTTCTTC.

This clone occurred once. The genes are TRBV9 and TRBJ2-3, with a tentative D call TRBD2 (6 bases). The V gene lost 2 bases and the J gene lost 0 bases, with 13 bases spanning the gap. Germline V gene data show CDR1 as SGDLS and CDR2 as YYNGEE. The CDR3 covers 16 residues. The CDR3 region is CASSVLGGTSTDTQYF. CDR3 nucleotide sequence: TGTGCCAGCAGCGTCCTCGGGGGTACTAGCACAGATACGCAGTATTTT.

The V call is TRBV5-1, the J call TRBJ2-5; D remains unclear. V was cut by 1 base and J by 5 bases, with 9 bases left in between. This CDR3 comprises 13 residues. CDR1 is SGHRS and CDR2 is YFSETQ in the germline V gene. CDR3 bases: TGCGCCAGCAGCTTGCGAGGAGTCGAGACCCAGTACTTC. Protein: CASSLRGVETQYF.

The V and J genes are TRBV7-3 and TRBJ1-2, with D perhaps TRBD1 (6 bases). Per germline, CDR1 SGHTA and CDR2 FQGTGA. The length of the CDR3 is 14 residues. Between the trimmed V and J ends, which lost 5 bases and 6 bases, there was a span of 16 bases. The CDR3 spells CASSRTRGGDGYTF. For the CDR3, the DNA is TGTGCCAGCAGCCGGACCAGGGGTGGGGATGGCTACACCTTC.

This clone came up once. The CDR3 DNA reads TGTGCCAGCTCACCAGGGGGACTGCCGAACACAGATACGCAGTATTTT. This encodes CASSPGGLPNTDTQYF. The gene calls are TRBV18 and TRBJ2-3, with D possibly TRBD2 on 6 matching bases. CDR1 and CDR2 (germline): KGHSH, LQKENI. This CDR3 region has 16 residues. V was trimmed by 2 bases and J by 2 bases, leaving 14 bases between them.

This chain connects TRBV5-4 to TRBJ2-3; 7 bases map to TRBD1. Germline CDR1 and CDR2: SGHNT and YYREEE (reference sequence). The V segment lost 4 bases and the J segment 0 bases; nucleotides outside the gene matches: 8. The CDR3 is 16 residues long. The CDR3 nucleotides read TGTGCCAGCAGCGTTAGACAGGGCGGGAGCACAGATACGCAGTATTTT. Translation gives CASSVRQGGSTDTQYF.

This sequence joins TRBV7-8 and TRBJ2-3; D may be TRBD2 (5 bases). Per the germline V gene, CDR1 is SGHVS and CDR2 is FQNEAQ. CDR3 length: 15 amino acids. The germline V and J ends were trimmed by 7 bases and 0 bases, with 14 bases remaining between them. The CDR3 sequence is CASTPPWTSTDTQYF. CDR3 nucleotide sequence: TGTGCCAGCACCCCCCCGTGGACTAGCACAGATACGCAGTATTTT.

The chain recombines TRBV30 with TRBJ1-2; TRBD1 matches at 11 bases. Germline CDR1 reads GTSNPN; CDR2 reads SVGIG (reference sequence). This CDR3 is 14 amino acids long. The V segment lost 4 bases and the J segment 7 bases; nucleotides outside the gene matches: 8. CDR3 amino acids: CAWKRDRGTAGYTF. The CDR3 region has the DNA TGTGCCTGGAAGAGGGACAGGGGGACCGCTGGCTACACCTTC. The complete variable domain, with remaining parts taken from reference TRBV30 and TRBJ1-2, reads SQTIHQWPATLVQPVGSPLSLECTVEGTSNPNLYWYRQAAGRGLQLLFYSVGIGQISSEVPQNLSASRPQDRQFILSSKKLLLSDSGFYLCAWKRDRGTAGYTFGSGTRLTVV.

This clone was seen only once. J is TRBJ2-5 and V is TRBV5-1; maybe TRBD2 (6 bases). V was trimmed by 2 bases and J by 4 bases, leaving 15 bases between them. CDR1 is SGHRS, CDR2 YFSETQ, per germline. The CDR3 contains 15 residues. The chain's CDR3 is CASSFLGAGGETQYF. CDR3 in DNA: TGCGCCAGCAGCTTTCTGGGAGCGGGCGGAGAGACCCAGTACTTC.

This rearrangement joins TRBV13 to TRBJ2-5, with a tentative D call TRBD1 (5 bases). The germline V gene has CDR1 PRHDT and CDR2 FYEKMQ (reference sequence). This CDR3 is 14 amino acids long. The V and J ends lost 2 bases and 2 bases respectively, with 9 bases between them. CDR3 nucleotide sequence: TGTGCCAGCAGCTTAACGACAGCTCAAGAGACCCAGTACTTC. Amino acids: CASSLTTAQETQYF.

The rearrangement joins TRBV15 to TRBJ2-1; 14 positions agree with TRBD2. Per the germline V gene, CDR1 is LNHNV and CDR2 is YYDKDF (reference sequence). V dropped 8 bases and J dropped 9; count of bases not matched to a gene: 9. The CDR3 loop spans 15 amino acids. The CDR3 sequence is CATGGTSGRGGEQFF. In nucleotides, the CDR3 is TGTGCCACCGGCGGGACTAGCGGGAGAGGGGGTGAGCAGTTCTTC. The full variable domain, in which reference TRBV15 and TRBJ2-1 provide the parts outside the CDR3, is DAMVIQNPRYQVTQFGKPVTLSCSQTLNHNVMYWYQQKSSQAPKLLFHYYDKDFNNEADTPDNFQSRRPNTSFCFLDIRSPGLGDTAMYLCATGGTSGRGGEQFFGPGTRLTVL.

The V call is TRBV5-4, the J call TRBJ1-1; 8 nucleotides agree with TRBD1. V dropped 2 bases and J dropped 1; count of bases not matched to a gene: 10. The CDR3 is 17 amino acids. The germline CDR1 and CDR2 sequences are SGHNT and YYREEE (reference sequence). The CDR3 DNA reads TGTGCCAGCAGCTTAGAACCGGGACAGGAGAAGAACACTGAAGCTTTCTTT. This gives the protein CASSLEPGQEKNTEAFF.

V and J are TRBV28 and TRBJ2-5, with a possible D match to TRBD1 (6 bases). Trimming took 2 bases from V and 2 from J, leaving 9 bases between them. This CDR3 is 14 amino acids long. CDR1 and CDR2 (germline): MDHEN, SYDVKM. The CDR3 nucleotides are TGTGCCAGCAGTTTAACCCAGGGGCAAGAGACCCAGTACTTC. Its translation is CASSLTQGQETQYF.

The CDR3 sequence is CASSPDLRGDLEAFF. CDR3 coding DNA: TGTGCCAGCAGCCCAGATTTGCGGGGGGACCTTGAAGCTTTCTTT. The rearrangement uses TRBV5-4 and TRBJ1-1; possibly TRBD1 for D (5 bases). V lost 4 bases and J lost 7, with 20 bases in between. Germline lookup yields CDR1 SGHNT and CDR2 YYREEE (reference sequence). CDR3 size: 15 residues.

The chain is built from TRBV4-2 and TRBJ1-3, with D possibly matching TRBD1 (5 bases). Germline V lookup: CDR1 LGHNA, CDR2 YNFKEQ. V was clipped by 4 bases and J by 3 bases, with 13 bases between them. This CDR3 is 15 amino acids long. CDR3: CASSLPAGLGNTIYF. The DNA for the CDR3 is TGTGCCAGCAGCCTCCCCGCGGGGCTTGGAAACACCATATATTTT.

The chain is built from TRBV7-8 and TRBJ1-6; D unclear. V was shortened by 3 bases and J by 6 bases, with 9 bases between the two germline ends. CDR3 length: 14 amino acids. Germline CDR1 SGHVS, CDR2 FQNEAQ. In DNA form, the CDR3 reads TGTGCCAGCAGCTTGGGGAGTATTAATTCACCCCTCCACTTT. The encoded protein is CASSLGSINSPLHF.

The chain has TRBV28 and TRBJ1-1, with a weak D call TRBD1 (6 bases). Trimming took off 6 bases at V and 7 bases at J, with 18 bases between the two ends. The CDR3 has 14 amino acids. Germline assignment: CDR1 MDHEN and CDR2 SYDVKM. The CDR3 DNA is TGTGCCAGCAGAGAAATGGGGGGGGCAATTGAAGCTTTCTTT. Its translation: CASREMGGAIEAFF.

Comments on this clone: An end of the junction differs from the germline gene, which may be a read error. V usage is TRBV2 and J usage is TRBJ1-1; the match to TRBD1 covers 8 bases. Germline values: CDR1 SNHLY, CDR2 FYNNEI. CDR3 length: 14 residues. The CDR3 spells CASSEVTGGTEAFF. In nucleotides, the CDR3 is TGTGCCAGCAGCGAAGTTACAGGGGGCACTGAAGCTTTCTTT.